The 2 T cell receptor beta chains below were found in one sample sequenced in a study of technical replicates of blood from four donors. The table came from immunoSEQ multiplex PCR; TCRdb's copy has only in-frame clones and leaves some out. The table lists fewer than 95,000 clones, 90% to 95% of them singletons. The material sequenced was T cells isolated from PBMCs. These receptors were collected from a human donor in good health.

This sequence joins TRBV27 and TRBJ2-1; 14 nucleotides match TRBD2. Germline V lookup: CDR1 MNHEY, CDR2 SMNVEV (reference sequence). The CDR3 covers 18 residues. The J segment lost 8 bases and the V segment lost 5 bases, leaving 14 bases of the junction unmatched. The chain's CDR3 is CASSKTSGREGPWYEQFF. The CDR3 nucleotides are TGTGCCAGCAGTAAGACTAGCGGGAGGGAGGGACCGTGGTATGAGCAGTTCTTC.

The V gene is TRBV6-1, the J gene TRBJ2-1; the D is unclear. The ends were cut back, 8 bases at V and 5 bases at J, with 19 bases in the middle. The CDR3 is 15 amino acids. Per the germline V gene, CDR1 is MNHNS and CDR2 is SASEGT. Here the CDR3 reads CASALLRTSDNEQFF. CDR3 nucleotides: TGTGCCAGCGCCCTCCTTAGAACGAGCGACAATGAGCAGTTCTTC.